This T cell receptor beta chain emerged from a study of T-cell reconstitution after alpha-beta-depleted transplantation in children. Study results and caveats: Recipient T cells and thymic progenitors that survived were the source of the high TCRbeta diversity seen at day 60 in some patients.

This clonotype showed up just a few times. Its specificity is not known. The ends lost 7 bases at V and 4 bases at J; junction bases unmatched: 6. The CDR3 covers 14 residues. Germline V gene data show CDR1 as MGHRA and CDR2 as YSYEKL. TCRbeta library construction was performed incorporating unique molecular identifiers. TCRdb processed the PCR reads anew with MiXCR; each CDR3 protein has one entry. Among hundreds of thousands of distinct CDR3 sequences, roughly 16% were seen once, and the ten largest hold approximately 5%. The sample consisted of PBMCs, mostly from graft donor cells, taken 360 days after TCRalphabeta/CD19-depleted stem cell transplant. V usage is TRBV4-1 and J usage is TRBJ2-3; 9 nucleotides agree with TRBD2. This receptor was taken from a male patient younger than 18 who had a stem cell transplant for acute lymphoblastic leukemia, so the T cells may come from the graft donor. CDR3 in DNA: TGCGCCAGCACACCGGGACTAGCTGCAGATACGCAGTATTTT. This sequence encodes CASTPGLAADTQYF.